The 31 T cell receptor beta chains below all came from one sample that was sequenced in a study of control samples from healthy donors and cancer patients (TCRdb year 2020). Libraries were built with the immunoSEQ multiplex PCR assay. TCRdb mirrors the immuneACCESS table, restricted to in-frame sequences. Some clones are absent from its copies; in checked studies, under half trace to an unresolved V gene, and the reason for the others is unknown. The table for this sample lists 130,000 or so clones; about 90% of them were counted only once. Of the sample, 6% to 9% is held by the ten largest clones. The material sequenced was blood. The receptors were gathered from a man in his late teens or twenties in good health.

The chain combines TRBV7-7 with TRBJ2-3; 13 bases map to TRBD2. CDR3 size: 16 residues. In germline, CDR1 is SSHAT, CDR2 FNYEAQ (reference sequence). Trimming at V came to 5 bases and at J to 2 bases, leaving 4 bases not matched to a gene. This CDR3 is CASSQGLAGNTDTQYF. Here the CDR3 DNA reads TGTGCCAGCAGCCAGGGACTAGCGGGGAACACAGATACGCAGTATTTT.

The chain is built from TRBV29-1 and TRBJ2-1; the D is unclear. V was pared by 3 bases and J by 6 bases, with 0 bases between. This CDR3 comprises 9 residues. Germline CDR1 SQVTM, CDR2 ANQGSEA. The CDR3 here is CSVDNEQFF. The CDR3, as DNA: TGCAGCGTTGACAATGAGCAGTTCTTC.

This sequence joins TRBV29-1 and TRBJ1-2; 7 bases align to TRBD1. Looked up from germline, CDR1 is SQVTM and CDR2 is ANQGSEA. The trim removed 3 bases at V and 5 bases at J, leaving 9 bases unmatched. The CDR3 runs to 14 residues. DNA of the CDR3: TGCAGCGTTGATCTTTTGGGACAGTCATATGGCTACACCTTC. Translating gives CSVDLLGQSYGYTF.

This rearrangement joins TRBV18 to TRBJ2-1; D unclear. Trimming took 2 bases from V and 5 from J, leaving 7 bases between them. The CDR3 loop spans 13 amino acids. The germline V gene encodes CDR1 KGHSH and CDR2 LQKENI. Here the CDR3 reads CASSPDLDNEQFF. The CDR3 DNA sequence: TGTGCCAGCTCACCAGACCTAGACAATGAGCAGTTCTTC.

This chain links TRBV5-1 with TRBJ1-1, with 8 bases aligning to TRBD1. V lost 3 bases, J lost 3 bases, and 4 bases stayed unmatched. The CDR3 has 14 amino acids. The germline V gene has CDR1 SGHRS and CDR2 YFSETQ. CDR3 nucleotide sequence: TGCGCCAGCAGCTCGACAGGGGTATACACTGAAGCTTTCTTT. Its protein is CASSSTGVYTEAFF.

The chain employs TRBV27 and TRBJ1-6; D might be TRBD1 (5 bases). The CDR3 spans 16 residues. Germline loops: CDR1 MNHEY, CDR2 SMNVEV (reference sequence). V was cut by 0 bases and J by 6 bases, with 12 bases left in between. The CDR3 DNA follows: TGTGCCAGCAGTTTATCGTGGGGGGACCGTAATTCACCCCTCCACTTT. Translated: CASSLSWGDRNSPLHF.

V is TRBV4-2 and J is TRBJ2-7, with 10 bases matching TRBD2. The CDR3 has 15 amino acids. J was trimmed by 7 bases and V by 1 base; bases with no gene match: 7. CDR1 and CDR2 from the germline V gene are LGHNA and YNFKEQ. CDR3 protein: CASSQGQLAGSEQYF. CDR3 nucleotides: TGTGCCAGCAGCCAAGGGCAACTAGCGGGGAGTGAGCAGTACTTC.

The V gene is TRBV19, the J gene TRBJ1-1; D possibly corresponds to TRBD1 (5 bases). This CDR3 region has 17 residues. The V end lost 1 base, the J end lost 1 base, and 16 bases lay between the germline ends. The germline V gene encodes CDR1 LNHDA and CDR2 SQIVND (reference sequence). CDR3 nucleotide sequence: TGTGCCAGTAGTATAGGTGCAGGGCCCTCACAGAACACTGAAGCTTTCTTT. It codes for CASSIGAGPSQNTEAFF.

The rearrangement links TRBV5-6 to TRBJ1-6, with D perhaps matching TRBD1 (5 bases). Trimming removed 1 base from V and 4 bases from J, with 18 bases in between. Per germline, CDR1 SGHDT and CDR2 YYEEEE. The CDR3 is made up of 18 amino acids. Here the CDR3 DNA reads TGTGCCAGCAGCTTGATATCACAGGATCTTGGTTATAATTCACCCCTCCACTTT. Its translation: CASSLISQDLGYNSPLHF.

This clone was detected only once. The chain carries TRBV5-5 and TRBJ2-7; 7 bases agree with TRBD2. The CDR3 covers 16 residues. The germline V gene encodes CDR1 SGHKS and CDR2 YYEKEE (reference sequence). With 0 bases clipped from V and 3 bases from J, the junction kept 9 bases outside the gene matches. The CDR3 sequence: CASSLGSSGEVYEQYF. The CDR3 DNA follows: TGTGCCAGCAGCTTGGGATCGAGCGGGGAAGTCTACGAGCAGTACTTC.

CDR3 protein: CASSYRSDRVIDEQFF. CDR3 sequence (DNA): TGTGCCAGCAGTTATAGATCAGACAGGGTGATAGATGAGCAGTTCTTC. This rearrangement joins TRBV6-2 or TRBV6-3 to TRBJ2-1, with TRBD1 identical over 7 bases. This CDR3 is 16 amino acids long. Germline CDR1 is MNHEY and CDR2 is SVGEGT. The trim removed 3 bases at V and 8 bases at J, leaving 13 bases unmatched.

The chain is built from TRBV4-1 and TRBJ2-7; 14 bases are shared with TRBD2. The V gene's germline CDR1 is MGHRA and CDR2 YSYEKL. The trim removed 4 bases at V and 4 bases at J, leaving 6 bases unmatched. This CDR3 spans 16 amino acids. The DNA of the CDR3 is TGCGCCAGCAGCCTTTCGACTAGCGGGGGGGAATACGAGCAGTACTTC. Its protein is CASSLSTSGGEYEQYF.

This rearrangement joins TRBV27 to TRBJ2-7; D is undetermined. The CDR3 totals 14 residues. Per germline, CDR1 MNHEY and CDR2 SMNVEV (reference sequence). V was shortened by 6 bases and J by 0 bases, with 12 bases between the two germline ends. For the CDR3, the DNA is TGTGCCAGCAGCCTCAGGAGAAGCTCCTACGAGCAGTACTTC. It yields the protein CASSLRRSSYEQYF.

The V call is TRBV4-3, the J call TRBJ1-2, with 10 bases identical to TRBD1. V trimming: 3 bases; J trimming: 3 bases; junction bases outside the gene matches: 4. This CDR3 is 15 amino acids long. The germline CDR1 and CDR2 sequences are LGHNA and YSLEER. The CDR3 reads CASSQGTGVDYGYTF. CDR3 nucleotides: TGCGCCAGCAGCCAGGGGACAGGGGTTGACTATGGCTACACCTTC.

CDR3 sequence (DNA): TGTGCCAGCAGCTTAGGACAGAACCTCTCCTACGAGCAGTACTTC. Translating gives CASSLGQNLSYEQYF. The chain has TRBV7-9 and TRBJ2-7; D is perhaps TRBD1 (5 bases). Deletions cut 1 base from V and 0 bases from J, with 10 bases between. The germline CDR1 and CDR2 sequences are SEHNR and FQNEAQ (reference sequence). The CDR3 is 15 residues long.

The chain employs TRBV6-5 and TRBJ2-2; 8 bases match TRBD2. The length of the CDR3 is 15 residues. Looked up from germline, CDR1 is MNHEY and CDR2 is SVGAGI. V shed 6 bases and J 4 bases; nucleotides not matched to a gene: 7. CDR3 in DNA: TGTGCCAGCAGACGCGGGGGGTCAGGCACCGGGGAGCTGTTTTTT. Translating gives CASRRGGSGTGELFF.

Worth noting for this clone: The sample carries other DNA sequences with the same CDR3. The CDR3 is CASSEVGPYEQYF. In nucleotides, the CDR3 is TGTGCCAGCAGTGAAGTGGGACCTTACGAGCAGTACTTC. The V gene is TRBV6-1, the J gene TRBJ2-7; possibly TRBD1 or TRBD2 for D (5 bases each). The germline V and J ends were trimmed by 1 base and 4 bases, with 8 bases remaining between them. CDR1 is MNHNS and CDR2 is SASEGT in the germline V gene. The CDR3 is 13 amino acids.

In its sample, this clone was seen a few times. The chain combines TRBV28 with TRBJ1-2; D unclear. CDR3 length: 11 amino acids. Germline V gives CDR1 MDHEN, CDR2 SYDVKM. Trimming removed 3 bases from V and 1 base from J, with 0 bases in between. CDR3 sequence reads: CASSFNYGYTF. The DNA for the CDR3 is TGTGCCAGCAGTTTTAACTATGGCTACACCTTC.

This clone has just one count. The chain recombines TRBV3-1 (or the pseudogene TRBV3-2) with TRBJ1-6; 7 bases map to TRBD1. Germline V lookup: CDR1 LGHDT, CDR2 YNNKEL (reference sequence). V lost 4 bases and J lost 3; bases outside the gene matches: 3. CDR3 length: 15 residues. This chain's CDR3 is CASSPPGGYNSPLHF. DNA for the CDR3: TGTGCCAGCAGCCCCCCAGGGGGCTATAATTCACCCCTCCACTTT.

V is TRBV28 and J is TRBJ1-5, with a possible D match to TRBD1 (5 bases). CDR3 size: 22 residues. With 7 bases removed from V and 2 bases from J, the gap between germline ends came to 36 bases. Per the germline V gene, CDR1 is MDHEN and CDR2 is SYDVKM. The CDR3 bases are TGTGCCAGCACCCCCCGGATCTTAGTCTCCTCCTGGGGCTATATGGGCAATCAGCCCCAGCATTTT. This sequence encodes CASTPRILVSSWGYMGNQPQHF.

The rearrangement uses TRBV6-5 and TRBJ2-1; D is unclear. Trimming shortened V by 6 bases and J by 6 bases, and 9 bases separated the two germline ends. The CDR3 sequence is 12 residues long. Per germline, CDR1 MNHEY and CDR2 SVGAGI. Here the CDR3 DNA reads TGTGCCAGCAGGGACGCGTTCAATGAGCAGTTCTTC. Residues: CASRDAFNEQFF.

The chain has TRBV30 and TRBJ1-6; the D is unclear. Trimming removed 2 bases at V and 10 bases at J, with 15 bases between. Germline loops: CDR1 GTSNPN, CDR2 SVGIG (reference sequence). There are 14 residues in the CDR3. The CDR3 here is CAWSLWESGSPLHF. The DNA for the CDR3 is TGTGCCTGGAGTCTGTGGGAGTCCGGCTCACCCCTCCACTTT.

The chain combines TRBV5-4 with TRBJ1-1; D is possibly TRBD1 (5 bases). The CDR3 has 15 residues. CDR1 is SGHNT and CDR2 is YYREEE in the germline V gene (reference sequence). V was pared by 0 bases and J by 0 bases, with 9 bases between. CDR3 nucleotide sequence: TGTGCCAGCAGCTTGGACAGGCCCCTGAACACTGAAGCTTTCTTT. Its protein is CASSLDRPLNTEAFF.

The V gene is TRBV25-1, the J gene TRBJ2-3; D uncertain. V shed 1 base and J shed 4 bases, with 9 bases lying between them. This CDR3 contains 14 residues. The germline gives CDR1 MGHDK, CDR2 SYGVNS. The CDR3 coding sequence is TGTGCCAGCAGTGAATCCGGGTTTGCAGATACGCAGTATTTT. This codes for CASSESGFADTQYF.

This rearrangement joins TRBV7-2 to TRBJ2-7; 7 nucleotides match TRBD1. The ends lost 5 bases at V and 3 bases at J; junction bases unmatched: 4. CDR3 length equals 13 residues. The germline CDR1 and CDR2 sequences are SGHTA and FQGNSA. The CDR3 DNA follows: TGTGCCAGCAGCCCGTGGGACAGCTACGAGCAGTACTTC. Residues: CASSPWDSYEQYF.

V and J are TRBV11-2 and TRBJ1-2; weak D call: TRBD1 (6 bases). Germline V gene lookup returns CDR1 SGHAT and CDR2 FQNNGV. V lost 1 base and J lost 4, with 13 bases in between. The CDR3 spans 15 residues. CDR3 in amino acids: CASSLVGQSFYGYTF. DNA of the CDR3: TGTGCCAGCAGCTTAGTCGGACAGTCCTTCTATGGCTACACCTTC. Complete variable domain (other parts from reference TRBV11-2 and TRBJ1-2): EAGVAQSPRYKIIEKRQSVAFWCNPISGHATLYWYQQILGQGPKLLIQFQNNGVVDDSQLPKDRFSAERLKGVDSTLKIQPAKLEDSAVYLCASSLVGQSFYGYTFGSGTRLTVV.

The V call is TRBV7-3, the J call TRBJ2-2; D is ambiguous. Germline CDR1 is SGHTA and CDR2 is FQGTGA. V gave up 4 bases and J gave up 6 bases, with 12 bases separating them. CDR3 size: 14 residues. CDR3 sequence reads: CASSSSRLAGELFF. For the CDR3, the DNA is TGTGCCAGCAGCTCCTCTAGATTGGCCGGGGAGCTGTTTTTT.

This clone was seen only a few times. The chain is built from TRBV4-1 and TRBJ1-1; 7 bases line up with TRBD1. The V gene end was trimmed by 1 base and the J gene end by 5 bases; junction bases not matched to a gene: 7. The CDR3 length is 15 residues. CDR1 MGHRA and CDR2 YSYEKL come from the germline V gene. CDR3 loop: CASSQAGGRKTEAFF. As DNA, the CDR3 is TGCGCCAGCAGCCAAGCAGGGGGGCGGAAAACTGAAGCTTTCTTT.

The chain couples TRBV7-2 to TRBJ1-4; D call uncertain. Germline lookup yields CDR1 SGHTA and CDR2 FQGNSA. Between the trimmed V and J ends, which lost 5 bases and 11 bases, there was a span of 18 bases. This CDR3 region has 14 residues. The CDR3 sequence is CASSLDTLDRKLFF. CDR3 DNA: TGTGCCAGCAGCCTCGACACGTTAGATCGGAAACTGTTTTTT.

This rearrangement joins TRBV6-5 to TRBJ1-2; D uncertain. CDR3 length: 13 amino acids. Trimming cost V 6 bases and J 0 bases, with 8 bases left between them. The V gene's germline CDR1 is MNHEY and CDR2 SVGAGI. The CDR3 spells CASSPSTNYGYTF. The DNA of the CDR3 is TGTGCCAGCAGCCCATCGACTAACTATGGCTACACCTTC.

The chain recombines TRBV4-3 with TRBJ1-5; D gene ambiguous. Germline loops: CDR1 LGHNA, CDR2 YSLEER. Trimming shortened V by 0 bases and J by 1 base, and 13 bases separated the two germline ends. This CDR3 is 17 amino acids long. CDR3 sequence (DNA): TGCGCCAGCAGCCAAGATTGGACGGTTAGGAGCAATCAGCCCCAGCATTTT. Translation: CASSQDWTVRSNQPQHF.